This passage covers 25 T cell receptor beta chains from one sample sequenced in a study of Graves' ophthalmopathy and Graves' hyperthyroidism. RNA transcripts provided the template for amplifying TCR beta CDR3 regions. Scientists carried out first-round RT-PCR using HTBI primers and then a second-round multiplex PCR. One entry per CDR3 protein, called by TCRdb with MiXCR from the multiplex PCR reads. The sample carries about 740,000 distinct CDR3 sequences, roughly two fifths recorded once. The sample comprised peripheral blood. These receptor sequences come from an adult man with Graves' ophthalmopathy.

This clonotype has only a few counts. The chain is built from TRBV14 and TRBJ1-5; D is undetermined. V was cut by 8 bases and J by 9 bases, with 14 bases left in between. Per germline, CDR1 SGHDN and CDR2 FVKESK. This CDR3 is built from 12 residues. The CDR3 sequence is CASSDRAGPQHF. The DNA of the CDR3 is TGTGCCAGCTCAGACCGCGCAGGGCCCCAGCATTTT.

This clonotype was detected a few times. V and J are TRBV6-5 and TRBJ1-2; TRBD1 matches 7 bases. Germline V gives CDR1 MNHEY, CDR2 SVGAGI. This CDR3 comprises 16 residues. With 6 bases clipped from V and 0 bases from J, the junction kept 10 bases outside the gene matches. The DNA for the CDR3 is TGTGCCAGCAGCCCAAAACCGACAGGGACTAACTATGGCTACACCTTC. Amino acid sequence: CASSPKPTGTNYGYTF.

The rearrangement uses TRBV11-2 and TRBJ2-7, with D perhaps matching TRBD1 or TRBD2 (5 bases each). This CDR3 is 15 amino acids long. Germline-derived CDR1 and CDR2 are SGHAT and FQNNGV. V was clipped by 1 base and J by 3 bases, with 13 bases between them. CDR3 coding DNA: TGTGCCAGCAGCTTAGGTCTGGGGGTCCACTACGAGCAGTACTTC. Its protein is CASSLGLGVHYEQYF.

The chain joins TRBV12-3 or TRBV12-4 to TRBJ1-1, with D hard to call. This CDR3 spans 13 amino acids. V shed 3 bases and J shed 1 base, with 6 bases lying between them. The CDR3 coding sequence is TGTGCCAGCAGTTTTATGACGAACACTGAAGCTTTCTTT. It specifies CASSFMTNTEAFF.

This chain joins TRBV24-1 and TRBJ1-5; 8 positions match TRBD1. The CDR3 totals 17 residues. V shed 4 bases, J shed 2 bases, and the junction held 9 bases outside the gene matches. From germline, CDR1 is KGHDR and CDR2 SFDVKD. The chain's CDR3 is CATSDPKTGERNQPQHF. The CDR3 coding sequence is TGTGCCACCAGTGACCCAAAGACAGGGGAGCGCAATCAGCCCCAGCATTTT.

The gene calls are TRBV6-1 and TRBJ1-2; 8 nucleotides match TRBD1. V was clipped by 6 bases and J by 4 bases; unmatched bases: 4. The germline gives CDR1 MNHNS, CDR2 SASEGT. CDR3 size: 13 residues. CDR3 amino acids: CASRPGGAYGYTF. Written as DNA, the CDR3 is TGTGCCAGCAGGCCAGGGGGCGCCTATGGCTACACCTTC.

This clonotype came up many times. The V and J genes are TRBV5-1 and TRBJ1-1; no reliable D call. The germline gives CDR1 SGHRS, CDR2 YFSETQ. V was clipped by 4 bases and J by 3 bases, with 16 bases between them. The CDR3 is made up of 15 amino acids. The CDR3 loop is CASSVGLIKDTEAFF. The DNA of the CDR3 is TGCGCCAGCAGCGTAGGACTCATTAAGGACACTGAAGCTTTCTTT.

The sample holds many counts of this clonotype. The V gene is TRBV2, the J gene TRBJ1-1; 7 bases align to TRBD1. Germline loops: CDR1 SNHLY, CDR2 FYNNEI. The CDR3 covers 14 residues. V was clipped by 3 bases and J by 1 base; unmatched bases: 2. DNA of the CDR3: TGTGCCAGCAGTGAGACAGGGTGGAACACTGAAGCTTTCTTT. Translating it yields CASSETGWNTEAFF.

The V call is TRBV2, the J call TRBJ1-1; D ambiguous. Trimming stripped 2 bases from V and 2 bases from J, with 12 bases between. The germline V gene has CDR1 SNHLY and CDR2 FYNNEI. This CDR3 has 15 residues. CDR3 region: CASSETNVGNTEAFF. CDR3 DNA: TGTGCCAGCAGTGAAACCAACGTAGGAAACACTGAAGCTTTCTTT.

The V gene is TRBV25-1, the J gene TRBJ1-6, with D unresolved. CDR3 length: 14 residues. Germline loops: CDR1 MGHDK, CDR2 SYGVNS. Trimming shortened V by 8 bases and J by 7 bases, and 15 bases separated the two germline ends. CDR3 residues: CASLGMSRNSPLHF. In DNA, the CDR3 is TGTGCCAGCTTAGGAATGTCCAGGAATTCACCCCTCCACTTT.

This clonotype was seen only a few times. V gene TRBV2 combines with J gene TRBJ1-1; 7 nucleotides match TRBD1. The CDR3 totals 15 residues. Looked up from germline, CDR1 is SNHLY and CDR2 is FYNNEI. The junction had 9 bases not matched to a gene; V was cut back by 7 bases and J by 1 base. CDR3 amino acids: CASNPRGRKNTEAFF. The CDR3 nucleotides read TGTGCCAGCAACCCAAGGGGGCGGAAGAACACTGAAGCTTTCTTT.

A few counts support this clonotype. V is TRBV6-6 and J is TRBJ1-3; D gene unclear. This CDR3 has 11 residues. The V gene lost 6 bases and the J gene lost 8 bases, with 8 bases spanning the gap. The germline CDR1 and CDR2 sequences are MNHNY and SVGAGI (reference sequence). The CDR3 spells CASSRDHTIYF. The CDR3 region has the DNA TGTGCCAGCAGCCGGGATCACACCATATATTTT.

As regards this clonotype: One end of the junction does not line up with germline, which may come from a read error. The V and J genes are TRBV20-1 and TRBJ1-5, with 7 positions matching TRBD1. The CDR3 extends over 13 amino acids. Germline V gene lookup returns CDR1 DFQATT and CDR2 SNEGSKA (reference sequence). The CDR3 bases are TGCAGTGCTAACCGGGACAGCAGTCAGCCCCAGCATTTT. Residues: CSANRDSSQPQHF.

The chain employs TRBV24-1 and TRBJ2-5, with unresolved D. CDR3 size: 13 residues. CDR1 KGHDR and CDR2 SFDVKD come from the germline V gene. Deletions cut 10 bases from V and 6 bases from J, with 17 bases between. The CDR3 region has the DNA TGTGCCACTATAAGCCCCGGAAGGCAGACCCAGTACTTC. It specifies CATISPGRQTQYF.

In nucleotides, the CDR3 is TGTGCCAGTAGTACCCATGGACAGGGTAGCACCATATATTTT. It specifies CASSTHGQGSTIYF. The chain recombines TRBV19 with TRBJ1-3, with 8 bases aligning to TRBD1. Germline V lookup: CDR1 LNHDA, CDR2 SQIVND (reference sequence). CDR3 length: 14 amino acids. V was pared by 4 bases and J by 9 bases, with 8 bases of the junction left unmatched. Drawing the rest from reference TRBV19 and TRBJ1-3, the complete variable domain is DGGITQSPKYLFRKEGQNVTLSCEQNLNHDAMYWYRQDPGQGLRLIYYSQIVNDFQKGDIAEGYSVSREKKESFPLTVTSAQKNPTAFYLCASSTHGQGSTIYFGEGSWLTVV.

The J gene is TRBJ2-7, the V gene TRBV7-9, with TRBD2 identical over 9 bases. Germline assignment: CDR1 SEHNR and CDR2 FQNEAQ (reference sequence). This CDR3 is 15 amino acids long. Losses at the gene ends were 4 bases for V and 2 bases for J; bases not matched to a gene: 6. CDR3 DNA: TGTGCCAGCAGCTCGCGGGAGGGGGAGACCTACGAGCAGTACTTC. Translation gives CASSSREGETYEQYF.

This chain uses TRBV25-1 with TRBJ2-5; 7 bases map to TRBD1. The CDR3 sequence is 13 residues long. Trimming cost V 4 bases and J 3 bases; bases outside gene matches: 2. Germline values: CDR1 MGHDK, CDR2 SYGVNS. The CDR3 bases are TGTGCCAGCAGTGGACAGGGCGAAGAGACCCAGTACTTC. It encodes CASSGQGEETQYF.

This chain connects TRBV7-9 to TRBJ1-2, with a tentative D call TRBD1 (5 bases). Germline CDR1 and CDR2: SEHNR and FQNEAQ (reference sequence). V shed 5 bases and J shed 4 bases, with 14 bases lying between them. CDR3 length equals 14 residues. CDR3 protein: CASSPEEGFYGYTF. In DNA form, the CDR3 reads TGTGCCAGCAGCCCGGAGGAGGGGTTCTATGGCTACACCTTC.

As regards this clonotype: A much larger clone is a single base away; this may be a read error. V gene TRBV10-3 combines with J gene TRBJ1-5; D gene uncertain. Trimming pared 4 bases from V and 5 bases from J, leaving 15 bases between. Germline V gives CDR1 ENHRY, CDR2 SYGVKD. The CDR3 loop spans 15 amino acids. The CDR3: CAISAGRRTDQPQHF. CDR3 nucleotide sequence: TGTGCCATCAGTGCCGGACGGCGAACTGATCAGCCCCAGCATTTT.

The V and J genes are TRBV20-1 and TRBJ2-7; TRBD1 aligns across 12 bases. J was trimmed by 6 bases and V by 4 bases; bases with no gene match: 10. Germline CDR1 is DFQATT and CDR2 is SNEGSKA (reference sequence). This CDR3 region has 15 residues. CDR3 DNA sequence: TGCAGTGCTACTCGGGACAGGGGGCTAGCGGCCGAGCAGTACTTC. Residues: CSATRDRGLAAEQYF.

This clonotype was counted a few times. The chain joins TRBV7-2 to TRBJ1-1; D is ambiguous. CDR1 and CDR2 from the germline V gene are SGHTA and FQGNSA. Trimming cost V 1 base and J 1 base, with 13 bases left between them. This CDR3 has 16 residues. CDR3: CASSLEQGKWNTEAFF. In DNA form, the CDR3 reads TGTGCCAGCAGCTTAGAGCAAGGGAAATGGAACACTGAAGCTTTCTTT.

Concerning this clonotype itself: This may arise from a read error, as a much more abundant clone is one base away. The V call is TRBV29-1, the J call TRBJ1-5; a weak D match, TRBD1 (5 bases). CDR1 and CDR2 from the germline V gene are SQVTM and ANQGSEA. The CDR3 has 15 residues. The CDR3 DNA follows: TGCAGCGCCCTCTTCTCGGGGACCGACGGCCAGCTCCAGCATTTT. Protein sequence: CSALFSGTDGQLQHF.

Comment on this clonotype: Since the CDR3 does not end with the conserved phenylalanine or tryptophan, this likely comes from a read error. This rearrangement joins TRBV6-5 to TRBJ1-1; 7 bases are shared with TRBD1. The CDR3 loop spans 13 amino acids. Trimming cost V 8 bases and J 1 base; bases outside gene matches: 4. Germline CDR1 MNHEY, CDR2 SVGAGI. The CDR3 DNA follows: TGTGCCAGCCGGTGGGACAGGAACACTGAAGCTTTCCTT. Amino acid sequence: CASRWDRNTEAFL.

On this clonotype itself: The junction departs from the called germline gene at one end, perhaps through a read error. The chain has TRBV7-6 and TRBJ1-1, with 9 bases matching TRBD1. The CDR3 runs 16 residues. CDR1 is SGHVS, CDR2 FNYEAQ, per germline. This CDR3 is CASSFEGQGPNTEAFF. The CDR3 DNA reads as TGCGCCAGCAGCTTCGAGGGACAGGGCCCGAACACTGAAGCTTTCTTT.

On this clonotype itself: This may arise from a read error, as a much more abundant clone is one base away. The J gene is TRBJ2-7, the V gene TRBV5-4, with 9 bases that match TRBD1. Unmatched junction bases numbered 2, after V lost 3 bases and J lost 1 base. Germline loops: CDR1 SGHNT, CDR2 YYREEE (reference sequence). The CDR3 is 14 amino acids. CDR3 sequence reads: CASSWDRASYEQYF. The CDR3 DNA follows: TGTGCCAGCAGCTGGGACAGGGCGTCCTACGAGCAGTACTTC.